This T cell receptor beta chain was captured in a study of blood T cell repertoires in COVID-19. Overall study context: PBMCs, B-cell-depleted T cells, or T cells provided the cDNA or gDNA that made up the material.

Per the original data handling: Amplification of reference gene primers was used by the study to estimate nucleated cell counts. Here immunoSEQ multiplex PCR was the method, and the copy in TCRdb shows in-frame clones only, minus some. The V and J calls and clone size come from that table; D and trimming were worked out from the DNA. The data contain more than 200,000 clones, about four fifths of them seen just once; the ten biggest clones take up under 2%. Sequenced input: PBMCs or T cells enriched from blood (not recorded which). The sequence was collected from a man between 60 and 70 years old who had recovered from COVID-19.

DNA for the CDR3: TGTGCCAGTGGGACAGGGAGGGATCAGCCCCAGCATTTT. Translation: CASGTGRDQPQHF. The rearrangement uses TRBV6-5 and TRBJ1-5, with 9 bases matching TRBD1. The CDR3 consists of 13 residues. Trimming at V came to 9 bases and at J to 5 bases, leaving 5 bases not matched to a gene. The germline V gene encodes CDR1 MNHEY and CDR2 SVGAGI.